This TCR beta chain was obtained from a study of blood T cell repertoires in COVID-19. Study background: Material from acute and convalescent COVID-19 was sourced from the United States, Italy and Spain. Nucleic acid was either cDNA or gDNA, and it came from T cells, B-cell-depleted T cells, or PBMCs.

Per the study methods: Nucleated cell number was recorded as an estimate derived from reference gene primer amplification. Sequenced by immunoSEQ multiplex PCR; TCRdb stores in-frame clones only, minus some. V and J calls and clone size are copied from that table; D and trimming were computed from the DNA. The sample lists under 130,000 clones, around 89% occurring once. In germline, CDR1 is MNHEY, CDR2 SMNVEV (reference sequence). The CDR3 is made up of 15 amino acids. V dropped 8 bases and J dropped 1; count of bases not matched to a gene: 7. The receptor was derived from a woman of 80 years or more with acute or convalescent COVID-19. The specimen sequenced was peripheral blood. The chain has TRBV27 and TRBJ1-5; 8 bases line up with TRBD1. The CDR3 nucleotides are TGTGCCAGCCGACGGACAGGGTTGAGCAATCAGCCCCAGCATTTT. It specifies CASRRTGLSNQPQHF.